The 6 T cell receptor beta chains below come from one sample, sequenced in a study of T cells in Graves' hyperthyroidism and ophthalmopathy. TCR beta CDR3 regions were amplified from RNA transcripts. A first-round RT-PCR of the TCR CDR3 used the HTBI primer set. One entry per CDR3 protein results from TCRdb running MiXCR on the multiplex PCR reads. The table shows about 300,000 distinct CDR3 sequences, with roughly a fifth occurring only once. Sequencing was carried out using blood. Receptors originate from a man in his fifties or sixties with Graves' ophthalmopathy.

This clonotype was counted between two and nine times. The chain is built from TRBV4-1 and TRBJ2-7; TRBD1 agrees at 11 bases. The CDR3 contains 15 residues. CDR1 MGHRA and CDR2 YSYEKL come from the germline V gene. V lost 1 base and J lost 5; bases outside the gene matches: 4. DNA for the CDR3: TGCGCCAGCAGCCAAGGGGGACAGGGGGACCACGAGCAGTACTTC. Translating it yields CASSQGGQGDHEQYF.

This clonotype was recorded a few times. The V call is TRBV5-1, the J call TRBJ2-5; D unresolved. This CDR3 spans 13 amino acids. Germline CDR1 and CDR2: SGHRS and YFSETQ. V was pared by 0 bases and J by 4 bases, with 7 bases between. CDR3 sequence (DNA): TGCGCCAGCAGCTTGGGCTGGGCAGAGACCCAGTACTTC. As protein: CASSLGWAETQYF.

This chain uses TRBV4-1 with TRBJ2-6, with D perhaps being TRBD1 or TRBD2 (5 bases each). This CDR3 spans 16 amino acids. Germline CDR1 MGHRA, CDR2 YSYEKL. V lost 1 base to trimming and J lost 6 bases, with 13 bases between them. CDR3 coding DNA: TGCGCCAGCAGCCAAGGGGACCCCCATCCGGCCAACGTCCTGACTTTC. This codes for CASSQGDPHPANVLTF.

This clonotype was detected ten times or more. The rearrangement uses TRBV11-2 and TRBJ2-5; 14 bases map to TRBD2. The CDR3 has 17 residues. V was clipped by 5 bases and J by 4 bases; unmatched bases: 9. Germline CDR1 SGHAT, CDR2 FQNNGV. CDR3 region: CASSGGLAGVLRETQYF. DNA of the CDR3: TGTGCCAGCAGCGGGGGACTAGCGGGAGTCCTTAGAGAGACCCAGTACTTC.

This clonotype was seen at least ten times. This chain joins TRBV28 and TRBJ2-4; D is possibly TRBD2 (7 bases). CDR3 length: 19 amino acids. Trimming cost V 2 bases and J 2 bases, with 22 bases left between them. Germline CDR1 is MDHEN and CDR2 is SYDVKM. The CDR3 nucleotides read TGTGCCAGCAGTTTAATTAGTTTTCGGGGGGCGGGGACCAAAAACATTCAGTACTTC. It specifies CASSLISFRGAGTKNIQYF.

This clonotype was counted only a few times. This chain links TRBV7-9 with TRBJ2-7; the D gene is possibly TRBD2 (8 bases). The CDR3 is 15 amino acids. Germline lookup yields CDR1 SEHNR and CDR2 FQNEAQ (reference sequence). Trimming took off 6 bases at V and 2 bases at J, with 17 bases between the two ends. The CDR3 reads CASRKGSGTAYEQYF. The CDR3, as DNA: TGTGCCAGCAGAAAAGGTAGCGGGACAGCCTACGAGCAGTACTTC.